These T cell receptor beta chains were read from a single sample in a study. TCRdb re-derived calls from the 5' RACE reads in MiXCR, one entry per CDR3 protein. The repertoire includes roughly 45,000 distinct CDR3 sequences, 22% of them detected once, and roughly 3.7% sits in the top ten. Sequencing was done on a sample of Tregs sorted from blood. These receptors were taken from a female donor with breast cancer. Both conserved end residues are part of each CDR3. Fields, in order: J gene, D gene, V gene, clone size, CDR3 protein, CDR3 DNA. The D gene is left open where the match is weak. Only part of the rows carry a size: once, few, many, or a class if the clone is expanded.

J gene: TRBJ1-5
D gene: .
V gene: TRBV12-3/TRBV12-4
clone size: few
CDR3 protein: CASSLVLGNQPQHF
CDR3 DNA: TGTGCCAGCAGTTTGGTACTTGGCAATCAGCCCCAGCATTTT

J gene: TRBJ2-7
D gene: TRBD2
V gene: TRBV7-6
clone size: few
CDR3 protein: CASSLVWGGLAYEQYF
CDR3 DNA: TGTGCCAGCAGCTTAGTCTGGGGAGGACTAGCCTACGAGCAGTACTTC

J gene: TRBJ1-4
D gene: .
V gene: TRBV6-1
clone size: few
CDR3 protein: CASSEARGINEKLFF
CDR3 DNA: TGTGCCAGCAGTGAAGCGAGGGGGATTAATGAAAAACTGTTTTTT

J gene: TRBJ2-7
D gene: TRBD2
V gene: TRBV27
clone size: few
CDR3 protein: CASTSKGGYLEQYF
CDR3 DNA: TGTGCCAGCACCTCAAAGGGAGGGTATCTCGAGCAGTACTTC

J gene: TRBJ2-3
D gene: .
V gene: TRBV5-1
clone size: many
CDR3 protein: CASSLTTQGADTQYF
CDR3 DNA: TGCGCCAGCAGCTTGACCACCCAAGGGGCAGATACGCAGTATTTT

J gene: TRBJ2-1
D gene: .
V gene: TRBV20-1
clone size: .
CDR3 protein: CSASPSPEQFF
CDR3 DNA: TGCAGTGCTAGTCCGTCGCCTGAGCAGTTCTTC

J gene: TRBJ2-7
D gene: TRBD1
V gene: TRBV12-3/TRBV12-4
clone size: .
CDR3 protein: CTSSLRQGAGEQYF
CDR3 DNA: TGTACCAGCAGTTTAAGGCAGGGGGCCGGCGAGCAGTACTTC

J gene: TRBJ2-3
D gene: TRBD2
V gene: TRBV20-1
clone size: few
CDR3 protein: CSARDLTSGTDTQYF
CDR3 DNA: TGCAGTGCTAGAGATTTGACTAGCGGGACAGATACGCAGTATTTT

J gene: TRBJ2-1
D gene: TRBD1
V gene: TRBV7-2
clone size: .
CDR3 protein: CASSEGQGNEQFF
CDR3 DNA: TGTGCCAGCAGCGAGGGACAGGGGAACGAGCAGTTCTTC

J gene: TRBJ2-5
D gene: TRBD2
V gene: TRBV2
clone size: .
CDR3 protein: CASSSGTRRQETQYF
CDR3 DNA: TGTGCCAGCAGCTCCGGGACTAGGCGCCAAGAGACCCAGTACTTC

J gene: TRBJ2-1
D gene: .
V gene: TRBV20-1
clone size: many
CDR3 protein: CSASLRASSYNEQFF
CDR3 DNA: TGCAGTGCTAGCCTAAGGGCGAGCTCCTACAATGAGCAGTTCTTC

J gene: TRBJ2-1
D gene: .
V gene: TRBV18
clone size: .
CDR3 protein: CASSPPSINEQFF
CDR3 DNA: TGTGCCAGCTCACCACCTTCTATCAATGAGCAGTTCTTC

J gene: TRBJ2-3
D gene: .
V gene: TRBV5-1
clone size: few
CDR3 protein: CASSLGDHGVDTQYF
CDR3 DNA: TGCGCCAGCAGCTTGGGGGACCATGGGGTGGATACGCAGTATTTT

J gene: TRBJ2-5
D gene: .
V gene: TRBV4-1
clone size: many
CDR3 protein: CASSLFTSSQETQYF
CDR3 DNA: TGCGCCAGCAGCCTCTTCACTAGCAGCCAAGAGACCCAGTACTTC

J gene: TRBJ2-7
D gene: .
V gene: TRBV6-1
clone size: .
CDR3 protein: CASSLGGGYEQYF
CDR3 DNA: TGTGCCAGCAGTCTAGGGGGTGGCTACGAGCAGTACTTC

J gene: TRBJ1-1
D gene: .
V gene: TRBV6-6
clone size: .
CDR3 protein: CASSPASYGAEAFF
CDR3 DNA: TGTGCCAGCAGTCCCGCCAGCTATGGTGCTGAAGCTTTCTTT

J gene: TRBJ2-2
D gene: .
V gene: TRBV7-6
clone size: many
CDR3 protein: CASSSDRSTGELFF
CDR3 DNA: TGTGCCAGCAGTTCTGACCGTTCCACCGGGGAGCTGTTTTTT

J gene: TRBJ1-3
D gene: .
V gene: TRBV28
clone size: .
CDR3 protein: CASSPGTHVSGNTIYF
CDR3 DNA: TGTGCCAGCAGTCCCGGGACGCATGTCTCTGGAAACACCATATATTTT

J gene: TRBJ2-7
D gene: .
V gene: TRBV4-1
clone size: many
CDR3 protein: CASSQEQGPSYEQYF
CDR3 DNA: TGCGCCAGCAGCCAAGAACAAGGTCCTAGCTACGAGCAGTACTTC

J gene: TRBJ2-3
D gene: .
V gene: TRBV10-3
clone size: many
CDR3 protein: CAISSRDTDTQYF
CDR3 DNA: TGTGCCATCAGCAGCAGGGATACAGATACGCAGTATTTT

J gene: TRBJ2-1
D gene: TRBD1
V gene: TRBV9
clone size: .
CDR3 protein: CASSVGQGAGNEQFF
CDR3 DNA: TGTGCCAGCAGCGTAGGACAGGGGGCAGGTAATGAGCAGTTCTTC

J gene: TRBJ2-1
D gene: .
V gene: TRBV6-6
clone size: medium-sized
CDR3 protein: CASSYLAGEQFF
CDR3 DNA: TGTGCCAGCAGTTATCTCGCCGGGGAGCAGTTCTTC

J gene: TRBJ1-2
D gene: .
V gene: TRBV15
clone size: .
CDR3 protein: CATSRIGEQADTF
CDR3 DNA: TGTGCCACCAGCAGAATTGGGGAACAGGCCGACACCTTC

J gene: TRBJ2-1
D gene: TRBD2
V gene: TRBV9
clone size: .
CDR3 protein: CASSPWTSGSNEQFF
CDR3 DNA: TGTGCCAGCAGCCCCTGGACTAGCGGTAGCAATGAGCAGTTCTTC

J gene: TRBJ2-7
D gene: TRBD1
V gene: TRBV4-1
clone size: .
CDR3 protein: CASSQSPRQGSYEQYF
CDR3 DNA: TGCGCCAGCAGCCAATCCCCCCGACAGGGATCCTACGAGCAGTACTTC

J gene: TRBJ2-7
D gene: .
V gene: TRBV7-9
clone size: .
CDR3 protein: CASSKSGAGQGYEQYF
CDR3 DNA: TGTGCCAGCAGCAAGTCCGGGGCAGGTCAAGGCTACGAGCAGTACTTC

J gene: TRBJ2-7
D gene: .
V gene: TRBV7-2
clone size: .
CDR3 protein: CASSLGGRVRDEQYF
CDR3 DNA: TGTGCCAGCAGCTTAGGCGGTAGGGTTAGAGACGAGCAGTACTTC

J gene: TRBJ2-1
D gene: .
V gene: TRBV10-2
clone size: .
CDR3 protein: CASSDQLGEQFF
CDR3 DNA: TGCGCCAGCAGCGACCAACTAGGAGAGCAGTTCTTC

J gene: TRBJ2-1
D gene: .
V gene: TRBV3-1
clone size: few
CDR3 protein: CASSTSDSSRFF
CDR3 DNA: TGTGCCAGCAGCACGAGTGACAGTTCGAGGTTCTTC

J gene: TRBJ2-5
D gene: .
V gene: TRBV7-2
clone size: few
CDR3 protein: CASSQQETQYF
CDR3 DNA: TGTGCCAGCAGTCAGCAAGAGACCCAGTACTTC

J gene: TRBJ2-6
D gene: .
V gene: TRBV3-1
clone size: few
CDR3 protein: CASSQVVGGSGANVLTF
CDR3 DNA: TGTGCCAGCAGCCAAGTGGTCGGAGGATCTGGGGCCAACGTCCTGACTTTC

J gene: TRBJ2-1
D gene: .
V gene: TRBV5-1
clone size: many
CDR3 protein: CASSYLGVNEQFF
CDR3 DNA: TGCGCCAGCAGCTACCTGGGGGTCAATGAGCAGTTCTTC

J gene: TRBJ1-6
D gene: TRBD1
V gene: TRBV12-3/TRBV12-4
clone size: many
CDR3 protein: CASSLTFDRGLDNSPLHF
CDR3 DNA: TGTGCCAGCAGTTTAACTTTCGACAGGGGGCTTGATAATTCACCCCTCCACTTT

J gene: TRBJ1-1
D gene: TRBD1
V gene: TRBV9
clone size: many
CDR3 protein: CASSASGTGYFNTEAFF
CDR3 DNA: TGTGCCAGCAGCGCCTCCGGGACAGGGTATTTCAACACTGAAGCTTTCTTT

J gene: TRBJ1-2
D gene: .
V gene: TRBV2
clone size: few
CDR3 protein: CASSEEDFYGYTF
CDR3 DNA: TGTGCCAGCAGTGAAGAGGATTTCTATGGCTACACCTTC

J gene: TRBJ1-5
D gene: .
V gene: TRBV12-3/TRBV12-4
clone size: .
CDR3 protein: CASSWARRCNQPQHF
CDR3 DNA: TGTGCCAGCAGTTGGGCCCGGAGGTGCAATCAGCCCCAGCATTTT

J gene: TRBJ2-2
D gene: .
V gene: TRBV5-1
clone size: few
CDR3 protein: CASRTGVANTGELFF
CDR3 DNA: TGCGCCAGCAGAACTGGGGTCGCGAACACCGGGGAGCTGTTTTTT

J gene: TRBJ1-1
D gene: .
V gene: TRBV11-2
clone size: many
CDR3 protein: CASSLMGGGNTEAFF
CDR3 DNA: TGTGCCAGCAGCTTAATGGGGGGCGGGAACACTGAAGCTTTCTTT

J gene: TRBJ1-2
D gene: .
V gene: TRBV5-5
clone size: .
CDR3 protein: CASSLETGNYGYTF
CDR3 DNA: TGTGCCAGCAGCTTGGAAACAGGGAACTATGGCTACACCTTC

J gene: TRBJ2-7
D gene: .
V gene: TRBV29-1
clone size: many
CDR3 protein: CSVGKLTSYEQYF
CDR3 DNA: TGCAGCGTTGGAAAGTTAACCTCCTACGAGCAGTACTTC

J gene: TRBJ2-3
D gene: .
V gene: TRBV5-1
clone size: few
CDR3 protein: CASSFMLAGTDTQYF
CDR3 DNA: TGCGCCAGCAGCTTTATGTTAGCGGGCACAGATACGCAGTATTTT

J gene: TRBJ1-2
D gene: .
V gene: TRBV9
clone size: many
CDR3 protein: CASGPGGAEPYGYTF
CDR3 DNA: TGTGCCAGCGGACCCGGGGGGGCCGAGCCCTATGGCTACACCTTC

J gene: TRBJ2-5
D gene: TRBD2
V gene: TRBV12-3/TRBV12-4
clone size: .
CDR3 protein: CASSLVLRLAVQETQYF
CDR3 DNA: TGTGCCAGCAGCCTGGTTCTAAGACTAGCGGTCCAAGAGACCCAGTACTTC

J gene: TRBJ2-1
D gene: TRBD2
V gene: TRBV7-7
clone size: .
CDR3 protein: CASNMGREEQFF
CDR3 DNA: TGTGCCAGCAACATGGGGCGGGAGGAGCAGTTCTTC

J gene: TRBJ2-7
D gene: .
V gene: TRBV28
clone size: many
CDR3 protein: CASSWGGAEEYEQYF
CDR3 DNA: TGTGCCAGCAGTTGGGGGGGCGCGGAGGAATACGAGCAGTACTTC

J gene: TRBJ2-6
D gene: .
V gene: TRBV7-2
clone size: many
CDR3 protein: CASSSQMGYSGANVLTF
CDR3 DNA: TGTGCCAGCAGCTCCCAAATGGGTTACTCTGGGGCCAACGTCCTGACTTTC

J gene: TRBJ2-7
D gene: .
V gene: TRBV12-3/TRBV12-4
clone size: few
CDR3 protein: CASSLAGYEQYF
CDR3 DNA: TGTGCCAGCAGTTTAGCTGGCTACGAGCAGTACTTC

J gene: TRBJ2-5
D gene: .
V gene: TRBV4-2
clone size: many
CDR3 protein: CASSLRGEQETQYF
CDR3 DNA: TGTGCCAGCAGCCTCAGGGGGGAACAAGAGACCCAGTACTTC

J gene: TRBJ1-3
D gene: .
V gene: TRBV20-1
clone size: few
CDR3 protein: CSARDLRMIGDTIYF
CDR3 DNA: TGCAGTGCTAGAGATCTCCGGATGATCGGAGACACCATATATTTT

J gene: TRBJ2-2
D gene: .
V gene: TRBV4-1
clone size: many
CDR3 protein: CASSQGPYNTGELFF
CDR3 DNA: TGCGCCAGCAGCCAAGGACCTTACAACACCGGGGAGCTGTTTTTT

J gene: TRBJ2-3
D gene: TRBD2
V gene: TRBV6-1
clone size: few
CDR3 protein: CASSEGSGTTDTQYF
CDR3 DNA: TGTGCCAGCAGTGAAGGAAGCGGGACCACAGATACGCAGTATTTT

J gene: TRBJ2-7
D gene: .
V gene: TRBV27
clone size: .
CDR3 protein: CASSSGTVEYF
CDR3 DNA: TGTGCCAGCAGTTCAGGGACCGTTGAATACTTC